Presented here are 11 T cell receptor beta chains from one specimen sequenced in a study of blood T cell repertoires in COVID-19. Using immunoSEQ multiplex PCR, the repertoire was profiled, and TCRdb retains in-frame clones only, with some absent. Here the sample spans some 160,000 clones, more than 80% being singletons. The sequenced material came from peripheral blood. All receptors derive from a woman between 55 and 75 years old with active COVID-19.

This sequence joins TRBV3-1 (or the pseudogene TRBV3-2) and TRBJ2-2; TRBD1 matches 12 bases. Germline-derived CDR1 and CDR2 are LGHDT and YNNKEL (reference sequence). The CDR3 length is 15 residues. J was trimmed by 7 bases and V by 4 bases; bases with no gene match: 4. The CDR3 is CASSRDRGLGGELFF. The DNA of the CDR3 is TGTGCCAGCAGCCGGGACAGGGGGCTTGGCGGGGAGCTGTTTTTT.

This rearrangement joins TRBV7-3 to TRBJ1-1; D may be TRBD1 (5 bases). CDR3 size: 13 residues. In germline, CDR1 is SGHTA, CDR2 FQGTGA. Trimming shortened V by 5 bases and J by 6 bases, and 13 bases separated the two germline ends. The CDR3 region is CASSPRDAPEAFF. The CDR3 DNA reads as TGTGCCAGCAGCCCGCGGGACGCCCCTGAAGCTTTCTTT.

The genes are TRBV11-2 and TRBJ1-1; tentatively, D is TRBD1 (6 bases). The V gene lost 0 bases and the J gene lost 0 bases, with 17 bases spanning the gap. The CDR3 runs to 18 residues. Per germline, CDR1 SGHAT and CDR2 FQNNGV. The CDR3, as DNA: TGTGCCAGCAGCTTAGAGATTCCGGGACACTTCATGAACACTGAAGCTTTCTTT. It translates to CASSLEIPGHFMNTEAFF.

The chain uses TRBV15 and TRBJ1-2; tentative D call: TRBD1 (5 bases). The CDR3 consists of 14 residues. CDR1 LNHNV and CDR2 YYDKDF come from the germline V gene (reference sequence). With 1 base removed from V and 4 bases from J, the gap between germline ends came to 10 bases. CDR3 nucleotide sequence: TGTGCCACCAGCAGAGCGGGCAGGGCCTATGGCTACACCTTC. Encoded protein: CATSRAGRAYGYTF.

This chain connects TRBV19 to TRBJ2-1, with 11 nucleotides matching TRBD2. The CDR3 is 17 residues long. Germline V gene sequence: CDR1 LNHDA, CDR2 SQIVND (reference sequence). V was clipped by 4 bases and J by 1 base; unmatched bases: 6. The CDR3 here is CASSRGTSGPSYNEQFF. The CDR3 nucleotides are TGTGCCAGTAGTAGAGGGACTAGCGGACCTTCCTACAATGAGCAGTTCTTC.

The chain has TRBV7-8 and TRBJ2-1; TRBD2 matches at 10 bases. Germline loops: CDR1 SGHVS, CDR2 FQNEAQ. Trimming at V came to 8 bases and at J to 3 bases, leaving 7 bases not matched to a gene. The CDR3 runs 15 residues. The DNA of the CDR3 is TGTGCCAGCGACAAGGAGCGGGGGGGCTACAATGAGCAGTTCTTC. The encoded protein is CASDKERGGYNEQFF.

The chain recombines TRBV5-6 with TRBJ1-1, with D uncertain. CDR3 size: 14 residues. V was pared by 0 bases and J by 0 bases, with 6 bases between. Germline lookup yields CDR1 SGHDT and CDR2 YYEEEE. The CDR3 region has the DNA TGTGCCAGCAGCTTGGGGCATCTGAACACTGAAGCTTTCTTT. Amino acids: CASSLGHLNTEAFF. Combining the CDR3 with reference TRBV5-6 and TRBJ1-1 gives the whole variable domain DAGVTQSPTHLIKTRGQQVTLRCSPKSGHDTVSWYQQALGQGPQFIFQYYEEEERQRGNFPDRFSGHQFPNYSSELNVNALLLGDSALYLCASSLGHLNTEAFFGQGTRLTVV.

The J gene is TRBJ2-3, the V gene TRBV13, with TRBD2 matching 12 bases. Per germline, CDR1 PRHDT and CDR2 FYEKMQ (reference sequence). The CDR3 is 16 amino acids. Germline trimming cut 6 bases from V and 0 bases from J; bases unmatched to any gene: 4. The CDR3 DNA reads as TGTGCCAGCAGTTCGACTAGCGGGAGTAGCACAGATACGCAGTATTTT. Its protein is CASSSTSGSSTDTQYF.

The genes are TRBV28 and TRBJ2-5, with 7 bases matching TRBD1. V shed 8 bases and J 1 base; nucleotides not matched to a gene: 4. Germline V gives CDR1 MDHEN, CDR2 SYDVKM. The CDR3 has 13 residues. The CDR3 sequence is CASFHRGQETQYF. Written as DNA, the CDR3 is TGTGCCAGCTTTCACAGGGGCCAAGAGACCCAGTACTTC.

The chain combines TRBV5-1 with TRBJ2-7; TRBD1 matches 8 bases. This CDR3 has 14 amino acids. Looked up from germline, CDR1 is SGHRS and CDR2 is YFSETQ. V shed 5 bases, J shed 1 base, and the junction held 5 bases outside the gene matches. CDR3 nucleotide sequence: TGCGCCAGCAGTTCTCGACAGGGGTCCTACGAGCAGTACTTC. Encoded protein: CASSSRQGSYEQYF. The variable domain in full, with the rest retrieved from reference TRBV5-1 and TRBJ2-7, is KAGVTQTPRYLIKTRGQQVTLSCSPISGHRSVSWYQQTPGQGLQFLFEYFSETQRNKGNFPGRFSGRQFSNSRSEMNVSTLELGDSALYLCASSSRQGSYEQYFGPGTRLTVT.

This clone was seen just once. The chain is built from TRBV7-6 and TRBJ2-1, with TRBD2 matching 13 bases. In germline, CDR1 is SGHVS, CDR2 FNYEAQ. The CDR3 consists of 16 residues. Trimming took 5 bases from V and 6 from J; bases not matched to a gene: 7. The CDR3, as DNA: TGTGCCAGCAGCCCCTGGACTAGCGGGAGTTCCAATGAGCAGTTCTTC. It encodes CASSPWTSGSSNEQFF.